The rows below give T cell receptor beta chains drawn from one sample of a study of PD-1 blockade in classical Hodgkin lymphoma. This table comes from immunoSEQ multiplex PCR, and its TCRdb copy is limited to in-frame clones, with some not included. The profile shows 80,000 to 100,000 clones, 80% to 95% of them singletons. Sequencing used peripheral blood mononuclear cells (PBMCs), obtained at baseline. The receptors were gathered from a human donor with classical Hodgkin lymphoma. The CDR3 runs from the conserved cysteine through the conserved F or W. A D gene is named only where the DNA matches it firmly. Rows give clone size only sometimes, using once, few, many, or a class for an expanded clone.

J gene: TRBJ1-1
V gene: TRBV5-1
clone size: few
D gene: -
CDR3 DNA: TGCGCCAGCAGCTTGGGGTACACTGAAGCTTTCTTT
CDR3 protein: CASSLGYTEAFF

J gene: TRBJ2-7
V gene: TRBV7-2
clone size: -
D gene: -
CDR3 DNA: TGTGCCAGCAGCGACCTAGGCTACTTAGAGCAGTACTTC
CDR3 protein: CASSDLGYLEQYF

J gene: TRBJ2-1
V gene: TRBV25-1
clone size: -
D gene: -
CDR3 DNA: TGTGCCAGCAGCTCAGTAAACTACAATGAGCAGTTCTTC
CDR3 protein: CASSSVNYNEQFF

J gene: TRBJ2-4
V gene: TRBV6-1
clone size: -
D gene: -
CDR3 DNA: TGTGCCAGCAGTGAACGGGACAGTTCCCCTTCACGGCGGGGCATTCAGTACTTC
CDR3 protein: CASSERDSSPSRRGIQYF

J gene: TRBJ2-7
V gene: TRBV7-9
clone size: -
D gene: -
CDR3 DNA: TGTGCCAGCAGCTCTCCGTCGCTTTGGGGGGCTGACTACGAGCAGTACTTC
CDR3 protein: CASSSPSLWGADYEQYF

J gene: TRBJ2-7
V gene: TRBV25-1
clone size: -
D gene: TRBD2
CDR3 DNA: TGTGCCAGCAGTTCCTCCCCCGGACTAGCGGGAATGGGAGAGCAGTACTTC
CDR3 protein: CASSSSPGLAGMGEQYF

J gene: TRBJ1-1
V gene: TRBV28
clone size: -
D gene: -
CDR3 DNA: TGTGCCAGCACGGGGTACCAGGGCACTGAAGCTTTCTTT
CDR3 protein: CASTGYQGTEAFF

J gene: TRBJ2-1
V gene: TRBV7-9
clone size: once
D gene: -
CDR3 DNA: TGTGCCAGCAGCTACCGTAGCGGCCTTAATACCAATGAGCAGTTCTTC
CDR3 protein: CASSYRSGLNTNEQFF

J gene: TRBJ2-1
V gene: TRBV28
clone size: -
D gene: TRBD2
CDR3 DNA: TGTGCCAGCAGTTTTGAGCGGGAGAGCAAGTTCTTC
CDR3 protein: CASSFERESKFF

J gene: TRBJ1-1
V gene: TRBV2
clone size: -
D gene: TRBD1
CDR3 DNA: TGTGCCAGCAGTTGGGACAGGGTGAACACTGAAGCTTTCTTT
CDR3 protein: CASSWDRVNTEAFF

J gene: TRBJ1-3
V gene: TRBV30
clone size: -
D gene: -
CDR3 DNA: TGTGCCTGGATCAGAGTCTCTGGAAACACCATATATTTT
CDR3 protein: CAWIRVSGNTIYF

J gene: TRBJ2-7
V gene: TRBV5-1
clone size: -
D gene: -
CDR3 DNA: TGCGCCAGCAGCTCGAATACCGGGACAACAACCTACGAGCAGTACTTC
CDR3 protein: CASSSNTGTTTYEQYF

J gene: TRBJ1-1
V gene: TRBV7-9
clone size: -
D gene: TRBD1
CDR3 DNA: TGTGCCAGCAGCCTTGATTTCCAGGGGGCGGTGAACACTGAAGCTTTCTTT
CDR3 protein: CASSLDFQGAVNTEAFF

J gene: TRBJ1-5
V gene: TRBV27
clone size: -
D gene: TRBD1
CDR3 DNA: TGTGCCAGCAGCTCCGGGACAGGGGTCCAGCCCCAGCATTTT
CDR3 protein: CASSSGTGVQPQHF

J gene: TRBJ2-3
V gene: TRBV19
clone size: once
D gene: -
CDR3 DNA: TGTGCCAGTAGACCCAGGCGGTTGGATACGCAGTATTTT
CDR3 protein: CASRPRRLDTQYF

J gene: TRBJ2-1
V gene: TRBV7-9
clone size: -
D gene: -
CDR3 DNA: TGTGCCAGCAGCTTTTTCGGGGATGAGCAGTTCTTC
CDR3 protein: CASSFFGDEQFF

J gene: TRBJ1-5
V gene: TRBV6-4
clone size: -
D gene: -
CDR3 DNA: TGTGCCAGCAGTGACTCCCTACAGCCCCAGCATTTT
CDR3 protein: CASSDSLQPQHF

J gene: TRBJ1-1
V gene: TRBV28
clone size: once
D gene: -
CDR3 DNA: TGTGCCAGCAGTACAGGGAGGAACACTGAAGCTTTCTTT
CDR3 protein: CASSTGRNTEAFF

J gene: TRBJ2-1
V gene: TRBV27
clone size: -
D gene: TRBD2
CDR3 DNA: TGTGCCAGCAGTTTATGGACTAGCGAGGGCAATGAGCAGTTCTTC
CDR3 protein: CASSLWTSEGNEQFF

J gene: TRBJ2-1
V gene: TRBV7-3
clone size: once
D gene: TRBD2
CDR3 DNA: TGTGCCAGCAGCTTAAACAGCGGGAGTTACAATGAGCAGTTCTTC
CDR3 protein: CASSLNSGSYNEQFF

J gene: TRBJ1-1
V gene: TRBV18
clone size: -
D gene: TRBD1
CDR3 DNA: TGTGCCAGCTCCCCGGACAGGCCGCCTAACACTGAAGCTTTCTTT
CDR3 protein: CASSPDRPPNTEAFF

J gene: TRBJ2-5
V gene: TRBV5-1
clone size: -
D gene: TRBD1
CDR3 DNA: TGCGCCAGCAGTCTAGGACAGGGAGAAAAAGAGACCCAGTACTTC
CDR3 protein: CASSLGQGEKETQYF

J gene: TRBJ2-7
V gene: TRBV12-5
clone size: once
D gene: TRBD2
CDR3 DNA: TGTGCTAGTGGTATATATAGCGGGAGGGCGTCCTACGAGCAGTACTTC
CDR3 protein: CASGIYSGRASYEQYF

J gene: TRBJ1-2
V gene: TRBV2
clone size: -
D gene: -
CDR3 DNA: TGTGCCAGCAGTGGCAGGGTGTCCTATGGCTACACCTTC
CDR3 protein: CASSGRVSYGYTF

J gene: TRBJ2-7
V gene: TRBV11-2
clone size: -
D gene: TRBD1
CDR3 DNA: TGTGCCAGCAGCCCAGCCAGGGGGCTCTACGAGCAGTACTTC
CDR3 protein: CASSPARGLYEQYF

J gene: TRBJ2-6
V gene: TRBV6-4
clone size: -
D gene: -
CDR3 DNA: TGTGCCAGCAGTCGGTACTCCTCTGGGGCCAACGTCCTGACTTTC
CDR3 protein: CASSRYSSGANVLTF

J gene: TRBJ2-1
V gene: TRBV29-1
clone size: -
D gene: -
CDR3 DNA: TGCAGCGTTGAGTACAATGAGCAGTTCTTC
CDR3 protein: CSVEYNEQFF

J gene: TRBJ2-4
V gene: TRBV13
clone size: -
D gene: TRBD1
CDR3 DNA: TGTGCCAGCAGCTTAGGCCCGGCAGGGGGATCGAAAAACATTCAGTACTTC
CDR3 protein: CASSLGPAGGSKNIQYF

J gene: TRBJ1-5
V gene: TRBV7-8
clone size: -
D gene: TRBD1
CDR3 DNA: TGTGCCAGCAGCTTAGAGGGGGCTTGGCAGCCCCAGCATTTT
CDR3 protein: CASSLEGAWQPQHF

J gene: TRBJ2-3
V gene: TRBV19
clone size: -
D gene: -
CDR3 DNA: TGTGCCAGTAGTATAGGGGCGGACACAGATACGCAGTATTTT
CDR3 protein: CASSIGADTDTQYF

J gene: TRBJ2-2
V gene: TRBV6-1
clone size: -
D gene: -
CDR3 DNA: TGTGCCAGCGGCCGACCCACCGGGGAGCTGTTTTTT
CDR3 protein: CASGRPTGELFF

J gene: TRBJ2-4
V gene: TRBV14
clone size: -
D gene: -
CDR3 DNA: TGTGCCAGCAGCCAAGTACAGGGGAGGGCCAAAAACATTCAGTACTTC
CDR3 protein: CASSQVQGRAKNIQYF

J gene: TRBJ1-5
V gene: TRBV5-8
clone size: -
D gene: TRBD1
CDR3 DNA: TGTGCCAGCAGCTTGATACGTTCGGACAGGGTCGATCAGCCCCAGCATTTT
CDR3 protein: CASSLIRSDRVDQPQHF

J gene: TRBJ1-2
V gene: TRBV7-2
clone size: -
D gene: TRBD1
CDR3 DNA: TGTGCCAGCAGCGGTAACAGGGGGGCCGGCTATGGCTACACCTTC
CDR3 protein: CASSGNRGAGYGYTF

J gene: TRBJ1-5
V gene: TRBV6-1
clone size: -
D gene: -
CDR3 DNA: TGTGCCACCAGGGGACCGCTAGAGAATCAGCCCCAGCATTTT
CDR3 protein: CATRGPLENQPQHF

J gene: TRBJ2-2
V gene: TRBV11-1
clone size: -
D gene: -
CDR3 DNA: TGTGCCAGCAGCTCGCTCTTTGTCACCGGGGAGCTGTTTTTT
CDR3 protein: CASSSLFVTGELFF

J gene: TRBJ2-7
V gene: TRBV6-6
clone size: -
D gene: -
CDR3 DNA: TGTGCCAGCAGCGAGGACAGCTCCTACGAGCAGTACTTC
CDR3 protein: CASSEDSSYEQYF

J gene: TRBJ2-5
V gene: TRBV2
clone size: -
D gene: TRBD2
CDR3 DNA: TGTGCCAGCAGTGGGACTAGCGGGAGGGGTATAGGGAAGACCCAGTACTTC
CDR3 protein: CASSGTSGRGIGKTQYF

J gene: TRBJ2-1
V gene: TRBV7-6
clone size: -
D gene: -
CDR3 DNA: TGTGCCAGCAGCCATGCATATCTGCCCTACAATGAGCAGTTCTTC
CDR3 protein: CASSHAYLPYNEQFF

J gene: TRBJ2-3
V gene: TRBV28
clone size: -
D gene: TRBD2
CDR3 DNA: TGTGCCAGCAGCTTATCGACGGGAGGGGTGACAGATACGCAGTATTTT
CDR3 protein: CASSLSTGGVTDTQYF

J gene: TRBJ2-1
V gene: TRBV25-1
clone size: -
D gene: -
CDR3 DNA: TGTGCCAGCAGGGATAGAACTAATGAGCAGTTCTTC
CDR3 protein: CASRDRTNEQFF

J gene: TRBJ1-1
V gene: TRBV19
clone size: -
D gene: -
CDR3 DNA: TGTGCCAGTACCAGATCCCGGGGTAAGATGATAATGAACACTGAAGCTTTCTTT
CDR3 protein: CASTRSRGKMIMNTEAFF

J gene: TRBJ2-6
V gene: TRBV6-6
clone size: once
D gene: -
CDR3 DNA: TGTGCCAGCAGTTACTTCCCTGGGGCCAACGTCCTGACTTTC
CDR3 protein: CASSYFPGANVLTF

J gene: TRBJ1-3
V gene: TRBV7-2
clone size: once
D gene: -
CDR3 DNA: TGTGCCAGCAGCTTAATTCCAGGGTGGAACACCATATATTTT
CDR3 protein: CASSLIPGWNTIYF

J gene: TRBJ2-6
V gene: TRBV28
clone size: -
D gene: -
CDR3 DNA: TGTGCCAGCCATCGGGTGTCCCCCTCTGGGGCCAACGTCCTGACTTTC
CDR3 protein: CASHRVSPSGANVLTF

J gene: TRBJ2-1
V gene: TRBV9
clone size: -
D gene: -
CDR3 DNA: TGTGCCAGCAGCGTAGACGGGAGACCCCCCAATGAGCAGTTCTTC
CDR3 protein: CASSVDGRPPNEQFF

J gene: TRBJ2-1
V gene: TRBV5-1
clone size: -
D gene: TRBD2
CDR3 DNA: TGCGCCAGCAGCCTCCTAGCGGGGAGCTCCTACAATGAGCAGTTCTTC
CDR3 protein: CASSLLAGSSYNEQFF

J gene: TRBJ1-1
V gene: TRBV28
clone size: -
D gene: TRBD1
CDR3 DNA: TGTGCCAGCAGTTCAGGGGGTCTAGCTTTCTTT
CDR3 protein: CASSSGGLAFF

J gene: TRBJ1-5
V gene: TRBV9
clone size: -
D gene: -
CDR3 DNA: TGTGCCAGCAGCGTAGATGGCAGGGGAGTTGAGCCCCAGCATTTT
CDR3 protein: CASSVDGRGVEPQHF